A selection of T cell receptor beta chains follows, all from one sample in a study of HIV-infected patients and healthy controls. One entry per CDR3 protein, called by TCRdb with MiXCR from the 5' RACE reads. The table has 65,000 to 70,000 distinct CDR3 sequences, roughly a sixth seen once; the top ten hold about 6%. Sequences were obtained from CD4+ T cells from blood. Receptors were obtained from a human donor in good health. Each CDR3 is given with its conserved first and last residue. Fields, in order: J gene, V gene, clone size, D gene, CDR3 DNA, CDR3 protein. The D gene is left open where the match is weak. The size of a clone is reported for some rows only, either as once, few or many, or as a class for expanded clones.

J gene: TRBJ2-4
V gene: TRBV3-1
clone size: .
D gene: .
CDR3 DNA: TGTGCCAGCAGCCAAGGACGGGTCGCCAAAAACATTCAGTACTTC
CDR3 protein: CASSQGRVAKNIQYF

J gene: TRBJ1-1
V gene: TRBV20-1
clone size: .
D gene: .
CDR3 DNA: TGCAGTGCTAGAGGAGGTGGTGGGGGGACTGAAGCTTTCTTT
CDR3 protein: CSARGGGGGTEAFF

J gene: TRBJ2-3
V gene: TRBV6-2/TRBV6-3
clone size: few
D gene: .
CDR3 DNA: TGTGCCAGCACCCACAGAGGCATTCTCGGAGATACGCAGTATTTT
CDR3 protein: CASTHRGILGDTQYF

J gene: TRBJ1-1
V gene: TRBV6-2/TRBV6-3
clone size: .
D gene: TRBD1
CDR3 DNA: TGTGCCAGCAGTCCCACAGGGGCGGGGAACACTGAAGCTTTCTTT
CDR3 protein: CASSPTGAGNTEAFF

J gene: TRBJ1-2
V gene: TRBV5-8
clone size: .
D gene: TRBD1
CDR3 DNA: TGTGCCAGCAGCCTATCCTTCCAGGGGGCAGACAATGGCTACACCTTC
CDR3 protein: CASSLSFQGADNGYTF

J gene: TRBJ2-7
V gene: TRBV10-2
clone size: many
D gene: TRBD2
CDR3 DNA: TGCGCCAGCAGTGAGTCCCGACTAGCTTACGAGCAGTACTTC
CDR3 protein: CASSESRLAYEQYF

J gene: TRBJ2-5
V gene: TRBV6-1
clone size: few
D gene: TRBD2
CDR3 DNA: TGTGCCAGCAGGGCCCCGGGACTAGCGAGCCAAGAGACCCAGTACTTC
CDR3 protein: CASRAPGLASQETQYF

J gene: TRBJ2-2
V gene: TRBV7-2
clone size: .
D gene: .
CDR3 DNA: TGTGCCAGCAGCCTTCAGGGGCAGAGCACCGGGGAGCTGTTTTTT
CDR3 protein: CASSLQGQSTGELFF

J gene: TRBJ1-3
V gene: TRBV19
clone size: many
D gene: .
CDR3 DNA: TGTGCCAGTGCCCCCCAACAGGTTTTCCGGAACACCATATATTTT
CDR3 protein: CASAPQQVFRNTIYF

J gene: TRBJ2-3
V gene: TRBV6-2/TRBV6-3
clone size: once
D gene: .
CDR3 DNA: TGTGCCAGCAGTTACACGTCCTCGGGAACAGATACGCAGTATTTT
CDR3 protein: CASSYTSSGTDTQYF

J gene: TRBJ1-3
V gene: TRBV24-1
clone size: .
D gene: TRBD1
CDR3 DNA: TGTGCCACCAGAAACCACAGGGGAACGGGCGGAAACACCATATATTTT
CDR3 protein: CATRNHRGTGGNTIYF

J gene: TRBJ1-1
V gene: TRBV18
clone size: few
D gene: .
CDR3 DNA: TGTGCCAGCTCACGCTGGGGGGCGTCCGAGGAAGCTTTCTTT
CDR3 protein: CASSRWGASEEAFF